Listed here are 4 T cell receptor beta chains from one sample, sequenced in a study of control samples from healthy donors and cancer patients. The table came from immunoSEQ multiplex PCR; TCRdb's copy has only in-frame clones and leaves some out. The sample has approximately 76,000 clones; around 84% are singletons. Sequenced material: PBMCs. The receptors here all came from a man between 60 and 70 years old with head and neck cancer.

This chain links TRBV2 with TRBJ1-1; a weak D match, TRBD1 (5 bases). Trimming cost V 6 bases and J 0 bases, with 11 bases left between them. Germline CDR1 and CDR2: SNHLY and FYNNEI. The CDR3 length is 14 residues. The CDR3 region has the DNA TGTGCCAGCAGATTCAGGGAATTGAACACTGAAGCTTTCTTT. Translated: CASRFRELNTEAFF.

V usage is TRBV5-1 and J usage is TRBJ1-4; the match to TRBD1 covers 9 bases. With V trimmed by 4 bases and J by 8 bases, 9 bases remained unmatched. The V gene's germline CDR1 is SGHRS and CDR2 YFSETQ. This CDR3 has 15 residues. The CDR3 spells CASSQGQGRGEKLFF. CDR3 sequence (DNA): TGCGCCAGCAGCCAGGGACAGGGACGTGGGGAAAAACTGTTTTTT.

The V and J genes are TRBV9 and TRBJ2-2; 7 nucleotides match TRBD2. Looked up from germline, CDR1 is SGDLS and CDR2 is YYNGEE. The length of the CDR3 is 13 residues. V lost 4 bases, J lost 6 bases, and 3 bases stayed unmatched. CDR3 residues: CASSITSAGELFF. The CDR3 DNA reads as TGTGCCAGCAGCATCACTAGCGCCGGGGAGCTGTTTTTT.

V gene TRBV5-6 combines with J gene TRBJ2-3; D is possibly TRBD2 (5 bases). The CDR3 has 14 amino acids. Deletions cut 4 bases from V and 4 bases from J, with 13 bases between. Per germline, CDR1 SGHDT and CDR2 YYEEEE. CDR3 in amino acids: CASSLPDGADTQYF. DNA for the CDR3: TGTGCCAGCAGCCTCCCGGACGGGGCAGATACGCAGTATTTT.